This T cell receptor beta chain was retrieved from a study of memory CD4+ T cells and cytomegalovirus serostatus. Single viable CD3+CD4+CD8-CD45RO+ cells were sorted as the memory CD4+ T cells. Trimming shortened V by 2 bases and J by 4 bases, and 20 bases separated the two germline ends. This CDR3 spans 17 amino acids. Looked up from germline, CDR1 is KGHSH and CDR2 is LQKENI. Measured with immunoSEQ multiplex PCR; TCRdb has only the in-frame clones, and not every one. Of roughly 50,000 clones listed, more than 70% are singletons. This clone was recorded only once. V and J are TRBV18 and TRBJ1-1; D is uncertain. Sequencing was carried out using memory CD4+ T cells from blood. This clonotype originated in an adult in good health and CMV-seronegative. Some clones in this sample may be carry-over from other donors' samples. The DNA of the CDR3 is TGTGCCAGCTCACCAGCGTCCGTAACGTCGGGTGGCACTGAAGCTTTCTTT. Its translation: CASSPASVTSGGTEAFF. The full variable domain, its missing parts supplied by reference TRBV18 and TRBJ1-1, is NAGVMQNPRHLVRRRGQEARLRCSPMKGHSHVYWYRQLPEEGLKFMVYLQKENIIDESGMPKERFSAEFPKEGPSILRIQQVVRGDSAAYFCASSPASVTSGGTEAFFGQGTRLTVV.